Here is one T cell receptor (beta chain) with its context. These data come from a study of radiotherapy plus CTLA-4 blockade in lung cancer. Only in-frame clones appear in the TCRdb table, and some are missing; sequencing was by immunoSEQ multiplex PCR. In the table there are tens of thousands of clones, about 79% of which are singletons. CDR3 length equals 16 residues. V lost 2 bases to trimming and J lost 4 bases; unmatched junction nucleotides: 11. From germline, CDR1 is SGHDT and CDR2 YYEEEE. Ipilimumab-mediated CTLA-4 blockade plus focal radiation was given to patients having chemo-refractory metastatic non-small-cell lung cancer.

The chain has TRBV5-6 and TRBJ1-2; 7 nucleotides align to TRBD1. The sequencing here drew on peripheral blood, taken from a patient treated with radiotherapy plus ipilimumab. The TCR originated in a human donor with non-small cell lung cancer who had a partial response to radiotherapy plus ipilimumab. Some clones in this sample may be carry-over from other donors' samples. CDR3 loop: CASSFGRGALAYGYTF. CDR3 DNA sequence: TGTGCCAGCAGCTTCGGCAGGGGGGCCTTGGCCTATGGCTACACCTTC.